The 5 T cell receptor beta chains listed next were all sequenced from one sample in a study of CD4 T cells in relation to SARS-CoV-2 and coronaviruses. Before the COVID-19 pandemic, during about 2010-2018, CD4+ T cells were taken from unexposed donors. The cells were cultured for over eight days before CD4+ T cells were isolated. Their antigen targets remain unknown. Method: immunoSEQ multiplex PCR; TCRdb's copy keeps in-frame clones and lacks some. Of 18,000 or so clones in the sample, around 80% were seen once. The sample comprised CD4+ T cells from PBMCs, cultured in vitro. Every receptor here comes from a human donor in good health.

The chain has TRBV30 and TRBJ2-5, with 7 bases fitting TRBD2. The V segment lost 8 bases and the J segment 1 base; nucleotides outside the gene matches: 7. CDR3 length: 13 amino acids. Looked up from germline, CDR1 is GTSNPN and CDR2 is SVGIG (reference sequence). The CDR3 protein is CALDRTSQETQYF. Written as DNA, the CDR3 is TGTGCCCTGGATAGGACTAGCCAAGAGACCCAGTACTTC.

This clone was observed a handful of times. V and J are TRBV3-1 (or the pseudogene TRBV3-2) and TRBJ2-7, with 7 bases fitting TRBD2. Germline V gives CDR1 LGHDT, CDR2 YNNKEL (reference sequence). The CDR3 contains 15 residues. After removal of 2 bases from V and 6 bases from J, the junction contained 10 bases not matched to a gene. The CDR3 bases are TGTGCCAGCAGCCAAAACCTCCCGGGGGGATCCGAGCAGTACTTC. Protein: CASSQNLPGGSEQYF.

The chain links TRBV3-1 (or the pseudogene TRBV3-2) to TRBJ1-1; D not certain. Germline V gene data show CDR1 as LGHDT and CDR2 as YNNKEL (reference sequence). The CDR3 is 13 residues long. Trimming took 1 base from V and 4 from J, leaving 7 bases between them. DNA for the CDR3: TGTGCCAGCAGCCAAGGCAACCCCACTGAAGCTTTCTTT. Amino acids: CASSQGNPTEAFF.

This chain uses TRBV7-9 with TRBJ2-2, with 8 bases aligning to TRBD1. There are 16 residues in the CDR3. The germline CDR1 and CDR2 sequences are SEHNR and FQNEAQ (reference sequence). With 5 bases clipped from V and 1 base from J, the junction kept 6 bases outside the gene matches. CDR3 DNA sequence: TGTGCCAGCAGCAGCTTGGGACAGGTGAACACCGGGGAGCTGTTTTTT. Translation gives CASSSLGQVNTGELFF.

Written as DNA, the CDR3 is TGTGCCAGCAGTGAGGCGGAGCGGGTCTACAATGAGCAGTTCTTC. It specifies CASSEAERVYNEQFF. V usage is TRBV6-1 and J usage is TRBJ2-1; D may be TRBD2 (6 bases). The CDR3 is 15 residues long. V was cut by 3 bases and J by 3 bases, with 12 bases left in between. Germline V gives CDR1 MNHNS, CDR2 SASEGT.